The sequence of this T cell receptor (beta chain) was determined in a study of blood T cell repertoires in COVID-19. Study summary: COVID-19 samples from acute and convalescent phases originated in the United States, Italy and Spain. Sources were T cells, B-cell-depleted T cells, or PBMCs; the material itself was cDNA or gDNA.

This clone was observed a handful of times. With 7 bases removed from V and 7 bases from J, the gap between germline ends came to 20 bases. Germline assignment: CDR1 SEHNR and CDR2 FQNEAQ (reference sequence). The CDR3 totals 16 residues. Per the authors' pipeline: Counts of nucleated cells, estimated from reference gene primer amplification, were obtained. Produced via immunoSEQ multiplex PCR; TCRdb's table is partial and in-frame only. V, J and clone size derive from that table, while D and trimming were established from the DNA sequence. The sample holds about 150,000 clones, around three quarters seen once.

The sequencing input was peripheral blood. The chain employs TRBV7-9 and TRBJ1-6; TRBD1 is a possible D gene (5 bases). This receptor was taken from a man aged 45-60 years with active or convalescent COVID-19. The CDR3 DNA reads TGTGCCAGCACCCCCCTGGAGGGGAGAGAGAATTCACCCCTCCACTTT. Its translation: CASTPLEGRENSPLHF.